These T cell receptor beta chains were read from a single sample in a study of T-cell reconstitution after alpha-beta-depleted transplantation in children. TCRdb used MiXCR to reprocess the PCR reads, holding one entry per CDR3 protein. The sample includes about 830,000 distinct CDR3 sequences, 15% to 20% of them seen just once. Specimen: PBMCs, mostly from graft donor cells, collected 360 days after TCRalphabeta/CD19-depleted stem cell transplant. Receptors originate from a male patient under 18 who had a stem cell transplant for acute lymphoblastic leukemia, so the T cells may come from the graft donor. The CDR3 runs from the conserved cysteine through the conserved F or W. A D gene is named only where the DNA matches it firmly. Only some rows state a clone size, as once, few, many or a class for expanded clones.

J gene,D gene,V gene,CDR3 length,clone size,CDR3 protein,CDR3 DNA
TRBJ2-5,TRBD2,TRBV7-2,16,-,CASSSRTSGRLKTQYF,TGTGCCAGCAGCTCCCGGACTAGCGGGAGATTGAAGACCCAGTACTTC
TRBJ2-7,-,TRBV12-3/TRBV12-4,12,-,CASSLKLWEQYF,TGTGCCAGCAGTTTAAAGCTATGGGAGCAGTACTTC
TRBJ2-3,-,TRBV5-1,16,few,CASSLVAAHPTDTQYF,TGCGCCAGCAGCTTGGTGGCAGCCCACCCCACAGATACGCAGTATTTT
TRBJ2-1,TRBD2,TRBV12-3/TRBV12-4,16,-,CASSLRRLAGFNEQFF,TGTGCCAGCAGTTTAAGACGGCTAGCGGGTTTCAATGAGCAGTTCTTC
TRBJ2-2,-,TRBV3-1,15,few,CASSPGTPPVGELFF,TGTGCCAGCAGTCCCGGGACCCCCCCTGTCGGGGAGCTGTTTTTT
TRBJ2-5,TRBD2,TRBV15,14,few,CATSRLLAEETQYF,TGTGCCACCAGCCGGCTACTAGCGGAAGAGACCCAGTACTTC
TRBJ2-3,-,TRBV29-1,14,-,CSVRAVRSDDTQYF,TGCAGCGTACGGGCCGTGAGGAGCGACGATACGCAGTATTTT
TRBJ2-2,TRBD1,TRBV29-1,15,-,CSVYPDTGDTGELFF,TGCAGCGTTTACCCTGACACAGGGGACACCGGGGAGCTGTTTTTT
TRBJ2-5,-,TRBV7-6,12,-,CASSSSDVTQYF,TGTGCCAGCAGCTCGTCAGATGTGACCCAGTACTTC
TRBJ2-7,TRBD2,TRBV6-1,14,-,CASGGAGSLYEQYF,TGTGCCAGCGGGGGAGCGGGATCTCTCTACGAGCAGTACTTC
TRBJ2-2,TRBD1,TRBV5-1,16,-,CASSFKTGANTGELFF,TGCGCCAGCAGCTTCAAGACAGGGGCGAACACCGGGGAGCTGTTTTTT
TRBJ1-1,-,TRBV1,12,few,CTSWQADTEAFF,TGCACCAGTTGGCAGGCGGACACTGAAGCTTTCTTT
TRBJ2-1,TRBD2,TRBV20-1,14,-,CSAPPSGRDYEQFF,TGCAGTGCCCCTCCTAGCGGGAGGGATTATGAGCAGTTCTTC
TRBJ2-7,-,TRBV3-1,12,-,CASSHGAYEQYF,TGTGCCAGCAGCCACGGAGCCTACGAGCAGTACTTC
TRBJ1-1,TRBD1,TRBV3-1,14,many,CASSPLTGTTEAFF,TGTGCCAGCAGCCCTTTGACAGGGACCACTGAAGCTTTCTTT
TRBJ2-7,TRBD1,TRBV7-9,15,-,CASSSQGALTNEQYF,TGTGCCAGCAGCTCACAGGGGGCGCTTACCAACGAGCAGTACTTC
TRBJ2-5,TRBD2,TRBV15,16,-,CATSRDSGTPQETQYF,TGTGCCACCAGCAGAGATAGCGGGACCCCCCAAGAGACCCAGTACTTC
TRBJ2-7,TRBD2,TRBV6-1,18,few,CASKRTSGRWVSSYEQYF,TGTGCCAGCAAGAGGACTAGCGGGAGGTGGGTGAGCTCCTACGAGCAGTACTTC
TRBJ2-7,-,TRBV20-1,13,-,CSAFWTHAYEQYF,TGCAGCGCCTTTTGGACTCATGCCTACGAGCAGTACTTC
TRBJ1-1,-,TRBV21-1,12,few,CASSKGIEKAFF,TGTGCCAGCAGCAAAGGAATCGAAAAAGCTTTCTTT
TRBJ2-5,-,TRBV7-8,15,-,CASSPATWGSETQYF,TGTGCCAGCAGCCCCGCCACCTGGGGTTCGGAGACCCAGTACTTC
TRBJ1-1,-,TRBV7-4,14,-,CASSSLLLNTEAFF,TGTGCCAGCAGCTCCCTACTCCTGAACACTGAAGCTTTCTTT
TRBJ1-4,-,TRBV5-1,17,few,CASSSRTTVATNEKLFF,TGCGCCAGCAGCTCCCGGACAACCGTTGCAACTAATGAAAAACTGTTTTTT
TRBJ2-3,TRBD2,TRBV5-1,17,few,CASSFPGLAGATDTQYF,TGCGCCAGCAGCTTTCCGGGACTAGCGGGAGCCACAGATACGCAGTATTTT
TRBJ2-7,-,TRBV20-1,11,few,CSPVPYYEQYF,TGCAGTCCAGTTCCTTACTACGAGCAGTACTTC
TRBJ2-2,-,TRBV5-6,17,few,CASSQYLSLSLGGELFF,TGTGCCAGCAGCCAGTACCTATCCCTCTCTTTAGGCGGGGAGCTGTTTTTT
TRBJ1-1,-,TRBV24-1,13,-,CATQGWGNTEAFF,TGTGCCACACAGGGTTGGGGGAACACTGAAGCTTTCTTT
TRBJ2-3,-,TRBV27,14,-,CASSLQRSSDTQYF,TGTGCCAGCAGTTTACAGAGGTCCTCAGATACGCAGTATTTT
TRBJ1-1,-,TRBV12-3/TRBV12-4,15,few,CASSDPLGLNTEAFF,TGTGCCAGCAGTGACCCCCTCGGGTTGAACACTGAAGCTTTCTTT
TRBJ2-1,TRBD2,TRBV27,18,many,CASSTTSGRLLYYNEQFF,TGTGCCAGCAGTACGACTAGCGGGAGACTCCTTTACTACAATGAGCAGTTCTTC
TRBJ2-5,-,TRBV11-3,12,few,CASSLGRLPQYF,TGTGCCAGCAGCTTAGGTCGACTGCCCCAGTACTTC
TRBJ1-4,-,TRBV27,14,few,CASHSGATNEKLFF,TGTGCCAGCCACAGCGGTGCAACTAATGAAAAACTGTTTTTT
TRBJ2-5,-,TRBV10-3,14,-,CAISQGRPQETQYF,TGTGCCATCAGCCAGGGACGGCCCCAAGAGACCCAGTACTTC
TRBJ2-1,-,TRBV24-1,16,few,CATSDIGLPLGNEQFF,TGTGCCACCAGTGATATCGGGCTCCCCCTGGGCAATGAGCAGTTCTTC
TRBJ2-2,TRBD1,TRBV2,16,-,CASRPGGASTTGELFF,TGTGCCAGCAGACCAGGGGGCGCGAGTACAACCGGGGAGCTGTTTTTT
TRBJ2-5,TRBD2,TRBV3-1,16,-,CASSLPAGVRRETQYF,TGTGCCAGCAGCCTCCCAGCGGGAGTGAGAAGAGAGACCCAGTACTTC